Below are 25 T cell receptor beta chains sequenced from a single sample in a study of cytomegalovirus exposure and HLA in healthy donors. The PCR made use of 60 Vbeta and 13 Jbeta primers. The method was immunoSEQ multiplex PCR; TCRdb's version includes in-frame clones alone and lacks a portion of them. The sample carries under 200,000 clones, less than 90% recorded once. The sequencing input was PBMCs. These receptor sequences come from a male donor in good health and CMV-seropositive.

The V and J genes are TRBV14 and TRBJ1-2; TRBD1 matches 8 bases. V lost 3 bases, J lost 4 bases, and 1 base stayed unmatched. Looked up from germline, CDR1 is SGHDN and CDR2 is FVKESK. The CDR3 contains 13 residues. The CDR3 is CASSQDRAYGYTF. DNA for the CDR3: TGTGCCAGCAGCCAGGACAGGGCCTATGGCTACACCTTC.

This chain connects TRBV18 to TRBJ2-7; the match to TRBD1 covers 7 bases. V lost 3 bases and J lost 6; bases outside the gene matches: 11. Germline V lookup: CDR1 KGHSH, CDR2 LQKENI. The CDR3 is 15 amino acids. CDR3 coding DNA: TGTGCCAGCTCACCTTCGACAGGGACAGTCGGCGAGCAGTACTTC. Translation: CASSPSTGTVGEQYF.

CDR3 loop: CASIDTPNTGELFF. The CDR3 DNA follows: TGTGCCAGCATTGACACACCGAACACCGGGGAGCTGTTTTTT. The chain has TRBV19 and TRBJ2-2; the D is unclear. Germline CDR1 LNHDA, CDR2 SQIVND (reference sequence). The CDR3 totals 14 residues. Deletions cut 9 bases from V and 0 bases from J, with 11 bases between.

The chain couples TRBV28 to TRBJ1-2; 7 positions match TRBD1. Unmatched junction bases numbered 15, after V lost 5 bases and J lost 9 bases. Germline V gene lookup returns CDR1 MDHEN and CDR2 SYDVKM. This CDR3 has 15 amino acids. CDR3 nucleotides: TGTGCCAGCAGTACCCAACAGGGGATTGTTGAGAGCTACACCTTC. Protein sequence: CASSTQQGIVESYTF.

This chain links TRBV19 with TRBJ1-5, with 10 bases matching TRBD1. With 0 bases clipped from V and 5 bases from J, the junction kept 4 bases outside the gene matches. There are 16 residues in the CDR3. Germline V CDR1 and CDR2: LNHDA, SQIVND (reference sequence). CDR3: CASSIEGQGRHQPQHF. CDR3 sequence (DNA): TGTGCCAGTAGTATAGAGGGACAGGGGAGACATCAGCCCCAGCATTTT.

CDR3 nucleotide sequence: TGTGCCAGCAGTGGGTGGGGGCTAGCGGGAGTTGAGCAGTTCTTC. It codes for CASSGWGLAGVEQFF. The rearrangement links TRBV6-1 to TRBJ2-1; 10 bases are shared with TRBD2. This CDR3 has 15 amino acids. V lost 4 bases to trimming and J lost 9 bases; unmatched junction nucleotides: 9. Germline V lookup: CDR1 MNHNS, CDR2 SASEGT.

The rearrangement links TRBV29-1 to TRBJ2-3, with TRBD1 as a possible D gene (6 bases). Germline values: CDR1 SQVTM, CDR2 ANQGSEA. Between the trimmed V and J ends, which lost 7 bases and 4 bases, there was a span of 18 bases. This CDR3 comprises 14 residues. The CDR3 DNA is TGCAGCGCAGTCTCACCCAACAGGGCAGATACGCAGTATTTT. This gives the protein CSAVSPNRADTQYF.

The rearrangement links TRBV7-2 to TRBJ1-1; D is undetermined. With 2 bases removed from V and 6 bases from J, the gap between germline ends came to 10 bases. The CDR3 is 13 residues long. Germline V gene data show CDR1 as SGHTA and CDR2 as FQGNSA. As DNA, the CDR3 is TGTGCCAGCAGCTTACTAGGCCAGTCTGAAGCTTTCTTT. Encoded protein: CASSLLGQSEAFF.

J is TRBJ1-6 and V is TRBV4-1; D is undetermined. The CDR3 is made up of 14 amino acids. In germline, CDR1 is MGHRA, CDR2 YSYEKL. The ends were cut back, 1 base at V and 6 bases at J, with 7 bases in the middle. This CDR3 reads CASSQVFGNSPLHF. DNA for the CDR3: TGCGCCAGCAGCCAAGTGTTCGGTAATTCACCCCTCCACTTT.

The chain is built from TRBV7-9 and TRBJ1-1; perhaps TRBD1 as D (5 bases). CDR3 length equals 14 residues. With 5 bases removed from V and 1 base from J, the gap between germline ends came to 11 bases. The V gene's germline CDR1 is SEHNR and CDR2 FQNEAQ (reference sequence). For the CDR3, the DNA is TGTGCCAGCAGCGCACGGACACAGAACACTGAAGCTTTCTTT. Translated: CASSARTQNTEAFF.

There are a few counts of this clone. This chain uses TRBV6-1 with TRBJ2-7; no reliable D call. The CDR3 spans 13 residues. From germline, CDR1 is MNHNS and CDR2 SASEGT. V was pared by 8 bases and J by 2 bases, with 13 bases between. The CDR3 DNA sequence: TGTGCCAGCCACCTCAACAGAGCCTACGAGCAGTACTTC. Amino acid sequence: CASHLNRAYEQYF.

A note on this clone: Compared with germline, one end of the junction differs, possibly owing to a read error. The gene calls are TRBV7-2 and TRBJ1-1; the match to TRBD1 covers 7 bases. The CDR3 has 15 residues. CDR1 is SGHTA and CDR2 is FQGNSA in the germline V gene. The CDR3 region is CVSSLAGQLNTEAFF. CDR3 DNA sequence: TGTGTCAGCAGCTTAGCGGGACAGCTGAACACTGAAGCTTTCTTT.

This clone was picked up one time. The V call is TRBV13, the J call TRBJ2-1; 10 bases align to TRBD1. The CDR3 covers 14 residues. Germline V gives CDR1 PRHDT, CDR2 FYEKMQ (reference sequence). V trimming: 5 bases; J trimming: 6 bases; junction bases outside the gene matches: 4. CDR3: CASSGTGELNEQFF. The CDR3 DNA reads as TGTGCCAGCAGCGGGACAGGGGAGCTCAATGAGCAGTTCTTC.

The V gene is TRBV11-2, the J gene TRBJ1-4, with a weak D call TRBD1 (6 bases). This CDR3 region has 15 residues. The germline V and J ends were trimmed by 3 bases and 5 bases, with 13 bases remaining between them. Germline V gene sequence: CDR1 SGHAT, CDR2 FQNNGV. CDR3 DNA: TGTGCCAGCAGCTTCCCTACAGGGCCCAATGAAAAACTGTTTTTT. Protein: CASSFPTGPNEKLFF.

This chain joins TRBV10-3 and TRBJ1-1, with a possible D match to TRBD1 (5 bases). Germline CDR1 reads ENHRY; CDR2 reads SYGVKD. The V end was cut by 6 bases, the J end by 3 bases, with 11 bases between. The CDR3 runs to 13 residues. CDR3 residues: CAIRRGGDTEAFF. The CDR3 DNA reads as TGTGCCATCAGGCGCGGGGGGGACACTGAAGCTTTCTTT.

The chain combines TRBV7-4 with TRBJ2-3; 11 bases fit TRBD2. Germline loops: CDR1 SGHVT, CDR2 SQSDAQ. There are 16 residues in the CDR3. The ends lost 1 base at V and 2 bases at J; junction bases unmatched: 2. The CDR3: CASSLGLAGLTDTQYF. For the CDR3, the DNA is TGTGCCAGCAGCTTAGGACTAGCGGGGCTCACAGATACGCAGTATTTT.

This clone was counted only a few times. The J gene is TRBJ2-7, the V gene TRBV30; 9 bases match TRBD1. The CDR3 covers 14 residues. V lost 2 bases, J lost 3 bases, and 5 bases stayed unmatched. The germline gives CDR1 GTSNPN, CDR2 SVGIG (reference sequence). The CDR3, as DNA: TGTGCCTGGAGTCCAAGACAGGGGGTCTACGAGCAGTACTTC. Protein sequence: CAWSPRQGVYEQYF.

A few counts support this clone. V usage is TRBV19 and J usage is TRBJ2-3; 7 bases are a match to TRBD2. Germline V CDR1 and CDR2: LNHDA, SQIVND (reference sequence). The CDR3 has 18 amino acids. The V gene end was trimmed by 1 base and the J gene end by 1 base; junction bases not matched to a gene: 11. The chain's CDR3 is CASSIGGGFGLRTDTQYF. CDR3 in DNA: TGTGCCAGTAGTATAGGGGGGGGGTTCGGGCTACGCACAGATACGCAGTATTTT.

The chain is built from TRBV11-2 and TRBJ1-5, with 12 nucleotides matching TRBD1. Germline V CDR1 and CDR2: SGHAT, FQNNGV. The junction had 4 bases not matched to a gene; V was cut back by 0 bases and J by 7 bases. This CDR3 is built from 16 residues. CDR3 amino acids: CASSLDGTGGRQPQHF. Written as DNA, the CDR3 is TGTGCCAGCAGCTTAGATGGGACAGGGGGCCGCCAGCCCCAGCATTTT.

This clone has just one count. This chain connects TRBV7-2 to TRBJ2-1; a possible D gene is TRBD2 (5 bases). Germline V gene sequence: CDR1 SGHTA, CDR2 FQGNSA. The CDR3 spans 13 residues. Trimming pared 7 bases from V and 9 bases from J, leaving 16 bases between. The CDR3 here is CASNRGGTSEQFF. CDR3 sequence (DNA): TGTGCCAGCAACCGGGGTGGCACAAGTGAGCAGTTCTTC.

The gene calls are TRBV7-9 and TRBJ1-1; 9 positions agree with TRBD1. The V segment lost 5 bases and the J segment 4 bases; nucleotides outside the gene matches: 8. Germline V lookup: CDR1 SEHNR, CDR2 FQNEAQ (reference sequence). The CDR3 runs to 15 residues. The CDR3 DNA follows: TGTGCCAGCAGCCAAGGGACAGGGCGAATCACTGAAGCTTTCTTT. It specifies CASSQGTGRITEAFF.

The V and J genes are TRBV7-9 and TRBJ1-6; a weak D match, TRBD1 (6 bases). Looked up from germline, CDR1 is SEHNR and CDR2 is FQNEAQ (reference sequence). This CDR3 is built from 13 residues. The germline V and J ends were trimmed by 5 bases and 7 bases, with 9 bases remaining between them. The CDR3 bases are TGTGCCAGCAGCGAGCAGGGGAATTCACCCCTCCACTTT. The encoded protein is CASSEQGNSPLHF.

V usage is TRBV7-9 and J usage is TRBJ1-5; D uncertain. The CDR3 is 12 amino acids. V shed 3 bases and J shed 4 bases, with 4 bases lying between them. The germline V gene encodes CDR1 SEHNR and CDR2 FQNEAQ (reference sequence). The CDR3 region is CASSFTNQPQHF. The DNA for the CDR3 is TGTGCCAGCAGCTTTACTAATCAGCCCCAGCATTTT.

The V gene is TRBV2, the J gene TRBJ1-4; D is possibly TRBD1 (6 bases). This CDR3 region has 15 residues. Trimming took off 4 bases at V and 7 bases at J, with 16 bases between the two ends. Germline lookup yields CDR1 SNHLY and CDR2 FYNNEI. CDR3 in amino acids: CASSGLGGGGEKLFF. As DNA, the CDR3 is TGTGCCAGCAGTGGTCTTGGGGGCGGGGGTGAAAAACTGTTTTTT.

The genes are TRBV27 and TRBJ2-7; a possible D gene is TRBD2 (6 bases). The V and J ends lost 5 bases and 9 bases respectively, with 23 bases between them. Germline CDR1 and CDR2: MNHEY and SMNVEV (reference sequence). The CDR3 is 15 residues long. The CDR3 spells CASSPNDRDFGAQYF. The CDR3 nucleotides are TGTGCCAGCAGTCCCAATGACCGGGACTTTGGGGCGCAGTACTTC.